The rows below give T cell receptor beta chains drawn from one sample of a study of a mutant IDH1 vaccine in newly diagnosed glioma. Sequencing was performed with immunoSEQ multiplex PCR; in TCRdb, only in-frame clones are kept and a portion is missing. The table lists 30,000 or so clones, about nine tenths of them singletons. The specimen was PBMCs, collected from a glioma patient treated with radiotherapy, temozolomide or both. The source of these receptors is a woman aged 40 to 50 with glioma. The CDR3 runs from the conserved cysteine through the conserved F or W. D genes are given only for firm matches. Part of the rows lack a size; the others show once, few, many or a class for expanded clones.

cdr3_nt cdr3_aa v_call d_call j_call clone_size
TGTGCCAGCAGCTTATATAAGGGGGTCACGTATGGCTACACCTTC CASSLYKGVTYGYTF TRBV5-6 - TRBJ1-2 few
TGTGCCAGCAGCTTAAACAGCGGGCCCCCGTCAGCCCAGCATTTT CASSLNSGPPSAQHF TRBV7-2 - TRBJ1-5 -
TGTGCCAGCAGCTCATATCCGGGGTCTTCAGGGCAGTACTTC CASSSYPGSSGQYF TRBV7-2 - TRBJ2-7 -
TGTGCCATCAGGGGGACAGTAGACACTGAAGCTTTCTTT CAIRGTVDTEAFF TRBV10-3 TRBD1 TRBJ1-1 -
TGCGCCAGCAGCTCCCTACAAGAGACCCAGTACTTC CASSSLQETQYF TRBV5-1 - TRBJ2-5 -
TGCAGCGTTGGGATTGGGGGGGACACTGAAGCTTTCTTT CSVGIGGDTEAFF TRBV29-1 - TRBJ1-1 -
TGCAGCGGGAAGACAAGTTACACTGAAGCTTTCTTT CSGKTSYTEAFF TRBV29-1 - TRBJ1-1 -
TGTGCCAGCAGCGACCCCGGGGGACCCTCCAATGAGCAGTTCTTC CASSDPGGPSNEQFF TRBV11-2 - TRBJ2-1 once
TGTGCCAGTAGGGAGAATAGCAATCAGCCCCAGCATTTT CASRENSNQPQHF TRBV18 - TRBJ1-5 -
TGCGCCAGCAGCTTATCAGGGGCGTCAACTGAAGCTTTCTTT CASSLSGASTEAFF TRBV5-1 - TRBJ1-1 -
TGCGCCAGCAGCCCCGAACGGGCCGGGAGTCGGGGAGATACGCAGTATTTT CASSPERAGSRGDTQYF TRBV4-1 - TRBJ2-3 -
TGTGCCAGCAGTGAAAAGAAGGGAGACTATCAGCCCCAGCATTTT CASSEKKGDYQPQHF TRBV6-1 - TRBJ1-5 -
TGTGCCAGCAGCCCTTGGGGGACTGAAGCTTTCTTT CASSPWGTEAFF TRBV5-6 - TRBJ1-1 -
TGTGCCAGCAATACAGCGGGAGGTGGATCCTACGAGCAGTACTTC CASNTAGGGSYEQYF TRBV2 TRBD2 TRBJ2-7 -
TGTGCCAGCAAACCGGACAGGGGGCGCGTCACTGAAGCTTTCTTT CASKPDRGRVTEAFF TRBV2 TRBD1 TRBJ1-1 -
TGTGCCAGCAGTCTTCTGAGGGGTGCCAAAAACATTCAGTACTTC CASSLLRGAKNIQYF TRBV27 - TRBJ2-4 -
TGTGCCAGCAGCCTAACGGGACAGGGAGACGAGCAGTACTTC CASSLTGQGDEQYF TRBV4-2 TRBD1 TRBJ2-7 -
TGTGCCAGCAGCCTCGGACAGGGCTACAATGAGCAGTTCTTC CASSLGQGYNEQFF TRBV7-2 TRBD1 TRBJ2-1 once
TGTGCCAGCAGCCAGGGACAGCCCGGTGGCTACACCTTC CASSQGQPGGYTF TRBV9 TRBD1 TRBJ1-2 -
TGTGCTAGTGGAGGAACAATGAACACTGAAGCTTTCTTT CASGGTMNTEAFF TRBV12-5 - TRBJ1-1 -
TGTGCCCTGGAGTCTGCTATTCCCTACGAGCAGTACTTC CALESAIPYEQYF TRBV30 - TRBJ2-7 -
TGTGCCAGCAGTTATTCGGGACAGCGGTATGGCTACACCTTC CASSYSGQRYGYTF TRBV6-6 TRBD1 TRBJ1-2 once
TGTGCCACCAGCAGTAGGGGGATCTATGGCTACACCTTC CATSSRGIYGYTF TRBV15 - TRBJ1-2 -
TGTGCCAGCCGTTCCAAGGGAACTTCCGGAAACACCATATATTTT CASRSKGTSGNTIYF TRBV27 - TRBJ1-3 -
TGTGCCAGCAGTTACTCTCGGGACGCCTCCTACGAGCAGTACTTC CASSYSRDASYEQYF TRBV6-5 - TRBJ2-7 -
TGCGCCAGCAGCCAGGGTTATCGGACTAGCGACTACGAGCAGTACTTC CASSQGYRTSDYEQYF TRBV4-1 TRBD2 TRBJ2-7 -
TGCGCCAGCAGCCAAGAAAGGTGGGCTCAGGGGGCAGGGACTGAAGCTTTCTTT CASSQERWAQGAGTEAFF TRBV4-3 TRBD1 TRBJ1-1 few
TGTGCCAGCATCACGGGCCCTTTGAACACTGAAGCTTTCTTT CASITGPLNTEAFF TRBV5-6 - TRBJ1-1 -
TGCGCCAGCAGCCAAGATAATCTCAATGAGCAGTTCTTC CASSQDNLNEQFF TRBV4-1 - TRBJ2-1 -
TGCGCCAGCAGTCAAGGGACACGCCAATGGGCCAACGTCCTGACTTTC CASSQGTRQWANVLTF TRBV23-1 - TRBJ2-6 -
TGTGCCAGCAAGGCTAGCGGCGGAGAGACCCAGTACTTC CASKASGGETQYF TRBV6-5 TRBD2 TRBJ2-5 -
TGCGCCAGCAGCGAGGGACCGTCGAACACTGAAGCTTTCTTT CASSEGPSNTEAFF TRBV5-1 - TRBJ1-1 few
TGTGCCAGCATCGAGGGAGTTTGGGGTCGGGACAGAAGGTGGGTGTACTTC CASIEGVWGRDRRWVYF TRBV2 TRBD1 TRBJ2-7 -
TGTGCCAGCAGCGCTGCTGGGGCAGTTGGGCTCTACGAGCAGTACTTC CASSAAGAVGLYEQYF TRBV9 - TRBJ2-7 -
TGTGCCAGCAGGAACACAGGGGTCCCCCCTTACGAGCAGTACTTC CASRNTGVPPYEQYF TRBV27 TRBD1 TRBJ2-7 -
TGTGCCAGCAGCTTAGATATGACGGAGACCCAGTACTTC CASSLDMTETQYF TRBV11-2 - TRBJ2-5 -